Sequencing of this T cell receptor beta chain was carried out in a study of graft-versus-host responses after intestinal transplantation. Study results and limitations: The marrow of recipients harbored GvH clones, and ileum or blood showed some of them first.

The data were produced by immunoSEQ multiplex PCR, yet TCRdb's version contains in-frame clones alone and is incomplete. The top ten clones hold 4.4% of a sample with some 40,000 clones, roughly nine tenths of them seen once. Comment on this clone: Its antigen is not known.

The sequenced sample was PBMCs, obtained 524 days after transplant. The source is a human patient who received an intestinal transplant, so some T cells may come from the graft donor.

CDR3 nucleotides: TGTGCCAGCAGCTCCCGGGACGGGCTGAACACTGAAGCTTTCTTT. Residues: CASSSRDGLNTEAFF. The chain combines TRBV9 with TRBJ1-1, with D possibly matching TRBD1 (5 bases). This CDR3 has 15 amino acids. Germline values: CDR1 SGDLS, CDR2 YYNGEE. V lost 4 bases, J lost 0 bases, and 13 bases lay in between.